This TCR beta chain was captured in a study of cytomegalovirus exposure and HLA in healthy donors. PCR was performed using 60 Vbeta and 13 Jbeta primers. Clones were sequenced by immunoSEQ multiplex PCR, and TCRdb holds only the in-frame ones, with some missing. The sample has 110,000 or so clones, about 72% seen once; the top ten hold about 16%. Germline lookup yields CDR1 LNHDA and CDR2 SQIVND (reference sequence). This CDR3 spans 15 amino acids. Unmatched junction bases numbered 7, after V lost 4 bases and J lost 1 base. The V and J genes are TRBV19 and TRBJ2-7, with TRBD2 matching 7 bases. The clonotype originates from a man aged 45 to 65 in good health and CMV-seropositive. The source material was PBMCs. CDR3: CASSNPPGLSYEQYF. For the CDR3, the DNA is TGTGCCAGTAGTAACCCTCCGGGACTATCCTACGAGCAGTACTTC.